This T cell receptor (beta chain) derives from a study of blood T cell repertoires in COVID-19. Looking at the study overall: Sites in the United States, Italy and Spain provided acute and convalescent COVID-19 samples. PBMCs, B-cell-depleted T cells, or T cells provided the cDNA or gDNA that made up the material.

In the original processing: Researchers report that nucleated cell counts were estimated from reference gene primer amplification. Clones were sequenced by immunoSEQ multiplex PCR, and TCRdb holds only the in-frame ones, with some missing. V, J and clone size reflect that table, while D and trimming were determined from the DNA. Of about 22,000 clones listed, 75% to 95% are singletons. Per the germline V gene, CDR1 is MNHNS and CDR2 is SASEGT. The CDR3 runs to 14 residues. Trimming at V came to 5 bases and at J to 6 bases, leaving 5 bases not matched to a gene. The chain carries TRBV6-1 and TRBJ2-7; 12 nucleotides align to TRBD1. The clonotype comes from a woman in her sixties or seventies with active COVID-19. Sequencing used peripheral blood. As DNA, the CDR3 is TGTGCCAGCAGTTCGGGACAGGGGGCGCGCGAGCAGTACTTC. Protein: CASSSGQGAREQYF.